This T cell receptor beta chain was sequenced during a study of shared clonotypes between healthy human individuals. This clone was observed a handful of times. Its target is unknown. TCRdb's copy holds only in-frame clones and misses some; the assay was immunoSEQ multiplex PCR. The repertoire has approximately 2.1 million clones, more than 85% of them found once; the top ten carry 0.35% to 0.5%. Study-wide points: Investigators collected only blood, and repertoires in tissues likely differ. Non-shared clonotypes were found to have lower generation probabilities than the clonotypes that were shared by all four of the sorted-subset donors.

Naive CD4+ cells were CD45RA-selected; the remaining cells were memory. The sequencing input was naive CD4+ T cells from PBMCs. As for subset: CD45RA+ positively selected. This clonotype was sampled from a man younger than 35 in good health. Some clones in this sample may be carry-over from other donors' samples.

The CDR3 nucleotides are TGTGCCTGGACACCAGGGAGGAACTATGGCTACACCTTC. This encodes CAWTPGRNYGYTF. This rearrangement joins TRBV30 to TRBJ1-2, with TRBD1 as a possible D gene (5 bases). V was trimmed by 4 bases and J by 2 bases, leaving 11 bases between them. The CDR3 spans 13 residues. CDR1 is GTSNPN, CDR2 SVGIG, per germline (reference sequence).